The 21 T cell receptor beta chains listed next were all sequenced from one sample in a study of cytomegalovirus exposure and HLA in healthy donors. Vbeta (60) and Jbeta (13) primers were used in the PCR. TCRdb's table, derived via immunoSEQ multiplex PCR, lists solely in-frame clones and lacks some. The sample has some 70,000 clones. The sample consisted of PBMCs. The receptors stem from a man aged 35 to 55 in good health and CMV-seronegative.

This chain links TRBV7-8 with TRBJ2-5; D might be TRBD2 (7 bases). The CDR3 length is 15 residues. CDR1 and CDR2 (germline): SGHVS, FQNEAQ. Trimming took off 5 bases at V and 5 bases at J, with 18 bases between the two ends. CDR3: CASSQPKGGGETQYF. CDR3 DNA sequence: TGTGCCAGCAGCCAACCGAAGGGGGGGGGCGAGACCCAGTACTTC. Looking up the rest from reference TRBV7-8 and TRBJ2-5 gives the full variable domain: GAGVSQSPRYKVAKRGQDVALRCDPISGHVSLFWYQQALGQGPEFLTYFQNEAQLDKSGLPSDRFFAERPEGSVSTLKIQRTQQEDSAVYLCASSQPKGGGETQYFGPGTRLLVL.

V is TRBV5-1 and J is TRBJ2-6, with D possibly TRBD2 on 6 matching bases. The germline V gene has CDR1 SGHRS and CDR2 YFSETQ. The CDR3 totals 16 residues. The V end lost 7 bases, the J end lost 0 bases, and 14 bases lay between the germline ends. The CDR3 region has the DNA TGCGCCAGCGACCGGGGGATTACCTCTGGGGCCAACGTCCTGACTTTC. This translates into CASDRGITSGANVLTF.

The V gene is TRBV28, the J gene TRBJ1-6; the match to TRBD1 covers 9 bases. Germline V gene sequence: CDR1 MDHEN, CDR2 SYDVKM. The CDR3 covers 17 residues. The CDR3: CASERGQGFSPDSPLHF. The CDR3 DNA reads TGTGCATCCGAAAGGGGACAGGGCTTTTCTCCTGATTCACCCCTCCACTTT. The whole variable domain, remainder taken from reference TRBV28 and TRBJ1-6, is DVKVTQSSRYLVKRTGEKVFLECVQDMDHENMFWYRQDPGLGLRLIYFSYDVKMKEKGDIPEGYSVSREKKERFSLILESASTNQTSMYLCASERGQGFSPDSPLHFGNGTRLTVT.

The CDR3 bases are TGTGCCAGCTCACCTTTCGAACATGGCACCTCTGGAAACACCATATATTTT. This encodes CASSPFEHGTSGNTIYF. The chain combines TRBV18 with TRBJ1-3; D ambiguous. V dropped 3 bases and J dropped 0 bases, with 15 bases sitting between them. Germline V gene sequence: CDR1 KGHSH, CDR2 LQKENI. The length of the CDR3 is 17 residues. Drawing the rest from reference TRBV18 and TRBJ1-3, the complete variable domain is NAGVMQNPRHLVRRRGQEARLRCSPMKGHSHVYWYRQLPEEGLKFMVYLQKENIIDESGMPKERFSAEFPKEGPSILRIQQVVRGDSAAYFCASSPFEHGTSGNTIYFGEGSWLTVV.

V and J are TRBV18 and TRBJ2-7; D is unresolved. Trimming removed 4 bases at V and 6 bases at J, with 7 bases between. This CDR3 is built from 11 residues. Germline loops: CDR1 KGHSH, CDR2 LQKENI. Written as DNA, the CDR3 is TGTGCCAGCTCACTCGGGTCCGAGCAGTACTTC. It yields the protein CASSLGSEQYF.

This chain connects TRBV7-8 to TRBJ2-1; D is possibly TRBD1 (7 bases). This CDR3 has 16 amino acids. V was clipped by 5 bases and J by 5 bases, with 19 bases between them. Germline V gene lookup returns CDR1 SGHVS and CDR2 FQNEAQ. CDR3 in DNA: TGTGCCAGCAGCCCGCGGGACAGTCGGACTAACAATGAGCAGTTCTTC. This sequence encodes CASSPRDSRTNNEQFF.

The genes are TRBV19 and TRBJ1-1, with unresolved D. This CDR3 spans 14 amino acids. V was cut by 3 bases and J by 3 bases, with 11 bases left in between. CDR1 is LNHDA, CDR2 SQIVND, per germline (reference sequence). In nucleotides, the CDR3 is TGTGCCAGTAGTATCCCGAATAGATACACTGAAGCTTTCTTT. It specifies CASSIPNRYTEAFF. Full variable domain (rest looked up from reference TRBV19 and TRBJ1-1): DGGITQSPKYLFRKEGQNVTLSCEQNLNHDAMYWYRQDPGQGLRLIYYSQIVNDFQKGDIAEGYSVSREKKESFPLTVTSAQKNPTAFYLCASSIPNRYTEAFFGQGTRLTVV.

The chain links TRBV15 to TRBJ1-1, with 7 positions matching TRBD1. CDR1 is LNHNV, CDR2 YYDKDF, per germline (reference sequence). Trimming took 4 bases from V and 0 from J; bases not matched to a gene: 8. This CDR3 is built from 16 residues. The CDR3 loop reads CATSTTGNYMNTEAFF. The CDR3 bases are TGTGCCACCAGCACGACAGGGAACTATATGAACACTGAAGCTTTCTTT.

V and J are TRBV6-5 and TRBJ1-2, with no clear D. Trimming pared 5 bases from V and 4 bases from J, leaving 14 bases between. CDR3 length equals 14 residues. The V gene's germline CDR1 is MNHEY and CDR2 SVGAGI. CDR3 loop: CASSPRRGFYGYTF. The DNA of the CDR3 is TGTGCCAGCAGTCCACGAAGAGGGTTCTATGGCTACACCTTC.

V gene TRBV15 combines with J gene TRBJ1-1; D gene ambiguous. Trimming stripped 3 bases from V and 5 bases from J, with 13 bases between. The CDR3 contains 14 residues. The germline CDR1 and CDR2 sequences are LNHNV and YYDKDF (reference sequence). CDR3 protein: CATSRETTRTEAFF. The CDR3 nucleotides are TGTGCCACCAGCAGGGAAACTACGAGGACTGAAGCTTTCTTT.

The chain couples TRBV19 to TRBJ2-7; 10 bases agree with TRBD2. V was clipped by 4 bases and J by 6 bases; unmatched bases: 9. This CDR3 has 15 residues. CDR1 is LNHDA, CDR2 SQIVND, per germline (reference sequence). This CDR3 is CASSTRLAGGLEQYF. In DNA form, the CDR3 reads TGTGCCAGTAGTACCCGACTAGCGGGCGGGCTCGAGCAGTACTTC.

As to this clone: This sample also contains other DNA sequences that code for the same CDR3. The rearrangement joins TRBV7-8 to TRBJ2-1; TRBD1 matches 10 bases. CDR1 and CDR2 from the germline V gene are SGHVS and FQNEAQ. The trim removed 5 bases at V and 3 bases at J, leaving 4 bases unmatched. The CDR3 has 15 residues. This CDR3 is CASSLRDRGYNEQFF. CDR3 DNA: TGTGCCAGCAGCCTCCGGGACAGGGGCTACAATGAGCAGTTCTTC.

The CDR3 reads CASYPGTGVGTGELFF. Written as DNA, the CDR3 is TGTGCCAGTTACCCCGGGACAGGGGTGGGGACCGGGGAGCTGTTTTTT. The chain joins TRBV2 to TRBJ2-2; 10 bases line up with TRBD1. The J segment lost 5 bases and the V segment lost 9 bases, leaving 12 bases of the junction unmatched. CDR1 SNHLY and CDR2 FYNNEI come from the germline V gene. The CDR3 is made up of 16 amino acids.

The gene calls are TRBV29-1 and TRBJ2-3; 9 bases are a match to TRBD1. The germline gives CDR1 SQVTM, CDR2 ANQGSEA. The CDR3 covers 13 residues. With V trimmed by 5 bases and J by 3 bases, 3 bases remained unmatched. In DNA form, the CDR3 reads TGCAGCGTTAACAGGGGGCTTACAGATACGCAGTATTTT. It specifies CSVNRGLTDTQYF.

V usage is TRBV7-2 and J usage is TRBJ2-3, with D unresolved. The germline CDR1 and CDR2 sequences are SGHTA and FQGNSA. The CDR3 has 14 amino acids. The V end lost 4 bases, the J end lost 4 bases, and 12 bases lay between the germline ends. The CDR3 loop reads CASSSLNPPDTQYF. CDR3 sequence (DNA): TGTGCCAGCAGCTCTCTAAATCCTCCAGATACGCAGTATTTT.

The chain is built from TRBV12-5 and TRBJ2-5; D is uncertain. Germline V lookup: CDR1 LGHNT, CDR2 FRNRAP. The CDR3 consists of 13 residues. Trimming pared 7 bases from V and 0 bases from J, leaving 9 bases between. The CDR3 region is CASAPQNQETQYF. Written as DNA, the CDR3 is TGTGCTAGTGCCCCCCAAAACCAAGAGACCCAGTACTTC.

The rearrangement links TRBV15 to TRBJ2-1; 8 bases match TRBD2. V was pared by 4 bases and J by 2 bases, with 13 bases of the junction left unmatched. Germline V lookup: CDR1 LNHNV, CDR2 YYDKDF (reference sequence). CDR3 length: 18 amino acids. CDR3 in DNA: TGTGCCACCAGCACCTCTCTCGCGGGAGGAAACGCCTACAATGAGCAGTTCTTC. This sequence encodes CATSTSLAGGNAYNEQFF.

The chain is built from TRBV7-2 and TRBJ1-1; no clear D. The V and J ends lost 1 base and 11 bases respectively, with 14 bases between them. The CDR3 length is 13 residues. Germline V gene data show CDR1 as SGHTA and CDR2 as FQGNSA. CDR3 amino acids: CASSLGGQYGAFF. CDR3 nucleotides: TGTGCCAGCAGCTTAGGAGGGCAGTACGGGGCTTTCTTT.

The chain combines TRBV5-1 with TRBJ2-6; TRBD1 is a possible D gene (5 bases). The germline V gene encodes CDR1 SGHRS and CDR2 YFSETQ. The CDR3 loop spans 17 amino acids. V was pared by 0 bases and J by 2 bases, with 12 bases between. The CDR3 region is CASSLAILGAGANVLTF. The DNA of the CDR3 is TGCGCCAGCAGCTTGGCCATATTAGGGGCTGGGGCCAACGTCCTGACTTTC.

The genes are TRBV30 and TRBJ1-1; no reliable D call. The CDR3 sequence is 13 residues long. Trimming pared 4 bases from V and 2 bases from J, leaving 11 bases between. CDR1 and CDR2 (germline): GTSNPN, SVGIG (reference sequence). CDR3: CAWKNSINTEAFF. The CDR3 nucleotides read TGTGCCTGGAAGAACAGCATAAACACTGAAGCTTTCTTT.

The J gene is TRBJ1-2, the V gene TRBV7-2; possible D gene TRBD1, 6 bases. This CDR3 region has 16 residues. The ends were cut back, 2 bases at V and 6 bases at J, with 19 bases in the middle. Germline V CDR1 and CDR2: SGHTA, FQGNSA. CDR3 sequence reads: CASSLTTGLIRHGYTF. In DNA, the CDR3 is TGTGCCAGCAGCTTAACGACAGGTTTGATTCGTCATGGCTACACCTTC.